These T cell receptor beta chains were read from a single sample in a study of T-cell memory formation after mild COVID-19. TCRdb recomputed calls from the 5' RACE reads with MiXCR, one row per CDR3 protein. The table records about 110,000 distinct CDR3 sequences, roughly a sixth of them present only once. Sequencing used PBMCs or a T cell subset sorted from them (not recorded which). These receptors all stem from a man younger than 35 who had mild COVID-19 (a few samples of this study predate the infection). Cell type and time point are not known. Both conserved end residues are part of each CDR3. The D gene is left open where the match is weak. Size is stated for part of the rows, as once, few or many counts, or as a class when the clone is expanded.

>few|TRBV5-1|-|TRBJ1-3
TGCGCCAGCAGGGACGGACCGGACGGGGGAGGAAACACCATATATTTT
CASRDGPDGGGNTIYF
>-|TRBV7-9|-|TRBJ2-3
TGTGCCAGCGTTCCCGGAGTATCAGATACGCAGTATTTT
CASVPGVSDTQYF
>-|TRBV5-4|TRBD1|TRBJ1-5
TGTGCCAGCAGCTTAGGCGGGGACAGGGGTGACCAGCCCCAGCATTTT
CASSLGGDRGDQPQHF
>-|TRBV11-2|TRBD1|TRBJ2-5
TGTGCCAGCAGCTCATGGGGTGGCAGGGGGTTGGGGACCCAGTACTTC
CASSSWGGRGLGTQYF
>-|TRBV20-1|TRBD1|TRBJ1-5
TGCAGTGCTCTCAGGTGGACAGGGGGGGATCAGCCCCAGCATTTT
CSALRWTGGDQPQHF
>-|TRBV18|TRBD1|TRBJ2-7
TGTGCCAGCTCACCATCGACAGGGGTCTACGAGCAGTACTTC
CASSPSTGVYEQYF
>-|TRBV6-5|TRBD1|TRBJ2-6
TGTGCCAGCAGTCCGGGGTTGGGGACAGGGACCAACGTCCTGACTTTC
CASSPGLGTGTNVLTF
>-|TRBV9|-|TRBJ2-3
TGTGCCAGCAGCGGACCGTGGCGGGGAGCAGATACGCAGTATTTT
CASSGPWRGADTQYF
>-|TRBV10-3|-|TRBJ2-3
TGTGCCACCCGAGGGCCGCAAGGGGATACGCAGTATTTT
CATRGPQGDTQYF
>few|TRBV7-2|-|TRBJ2-7
TGTGCCAGCAGCTTAGCGCGCGGGTCGTACGAGCAGTACTTC
CASSLARGSYEQYF
>-|TRBV7-9|-|TRBJ1-1
TGTGCCAGCAGTTACGACGGATCCCTCAACACTGAAGCTTTCTTT
CASSYDGSLNTEAFF
>-|TRBV5-6|-|TRBJ1-2
TGTGCCAGCAGCTACGGGGCAGAGTTTAACTATGGCTACACCTTC
CASSYGAEFNYGYTF
>few|TRBV20-1|-|TRBJ2-5
TGCAGTGCTGAAGGGCGGGTCGCGGCCCAGTACTTC
CSAEGRVAAQYF
>few|TRBV7-2|TRBD1|TRBJ1-5
TGTGACAGCAGCTTAGCAGGGGGTAGGAGCAATCAGCCCCAGCATTTT
CDSSLAGGRSNQPQHF
>-|TRBV27|-|TRBJ2-5
TGTGCCAGCAGTTTATTTGGGGAACTGTACCAAGAGACCCAGTACTTC
CASSLFGELYQETQYF
>few|TRBV6-2/TRBV6-3|TRBD1|TRBJ1-1
TGTGCCAGCAGAACCGGGACAGGGGCTTGGATGAACACTGAAGCTTTCTTT
CASRTGTGAWMNTEAFF
>-|TRBV6-5|-|TRBJ1-2
TGTGCCAGCACCCCGGGGGGCAATAACTATGGCTACACCTTC
CASTPGGNNYGYTF
>few|TRBV6-1|TRBD1|TRBJ2-7
TGTGCCAGCAGTGAATTCTGGACAGGTCAAAGCTCCTACGAGCAGTACTTC
CASSEFWTGQSSYEQYF
>-|TRBV9|-|TRBJ1-1
TGTGCCAGCAGCGCAGACTTAGGCACTGAAGCTTTCTTT
CASSADLGTEAFF
>many|TRBV7-2|TRBD2|TRBJ2-1
TGTGCCAGCAGCCGAGCGTTGGTAGCGGGGAACAATGAGCAGTTCTTC
CASSRALVAGNNEQFF
>-|TRBV7-9|-|TRBJ2-1
TGTGCCAGCAGCCCGGGACCATCCTACAATGAGCAGTTCTTC
CASSPGPSYNEQFF
>-|TRBV9|TRBD2|TRBJ2-3
TGTGCCAGCAGCGTAGCTACGGGAGGATCCCAAGATACGCAGTATTTT
CASSVATGGSQDTQYF
>-|TRBV5-1|TRBD1|TRBJ2-5
TGCGCCAGCAGCCAGCAGGACAGGGTAGGGGAGACCCAGTACTTC
CASSQQDRVGETQYF
>-|TRBV5-1|TRBD2|TRBJ2-2
TGCGCCAGCAGCTTGGATGCAGCGGGACTAGCTCCCGGGGAGCTGTTTTTT
CASSLDAAGLAPGELFF
>few|TRBV5-1|-|TRBJ2-5
TGCGCCAGCAGCTTTTCGGGACGGGAGACCCAGTACTTC
CASSFSGRETQYF
>few|TRBV9|-|TRBJ1-6
TGTGCCAGCAGCTCAGGGGTAGGGCTAGGGTCACCCCTCCACTTT
CASSSGVGLGSPLHF
>-|TRBV5-1|TRBD2|TRBJ2-1
TGCGCCAGCAGCCTAACTAGCGGGGGGGCCGGTGAGCAGTTCTTC
CASSLTSGGAGEQFF
>-|TRBV18|-|TRBJ1-1
TGTGCCAGCTCACCTTCCACGGGAGCCGAAGCTTTCTTT
CASSPSTGAEAFF
>-|TRBV5-1|TRBD2|TRBJ2-1
TGCGCCAGCCGGGCGGGGGTGAGCTCCTACAATGAGCAGTTCTTC
CASRAGVSSYNEQFF
>many|TRBV18|-|TRBJ1-1
TGTGCCAGCTCACCACCTTCACGGGCCGACACTGAAGCTTTCTTT
CASSPPSRADTEAFF
>-|TRBV12-3/TRBV12-4|TRBD1|TRBJ2-3
TGTGCCAGCAGTCTCGGACAGGGACGCCCAGATACGCAGTATTTT
CASSLGQGRPDTQYF
>-|TRBV7-3|TRBD2|TRBJ2-1
TGTGCCAGCAGCCCCCCGGGACTAGCGGGGATGTACAATGAGCAGTTCTTC
CASSPPGLAGMYNEQFF
>-|TRBV7-3|TRBD1|TRBJ2-1
TGTGCCAGCAGCTTAACACAGGGGGCTTACAATGAGCAGTTCTTC
CASSLTQGAYNEQFF
>few|TRBV25-1|-|TRBJ2-1
TGTGCCAGCAGTGAGCAGACCCACAATGAGCAGTTCTTC
CASSEQTHNEQFF
>few|TRBV18|-|TRBJ2-1
TGTGCCAGCTCACCACAGGGGTTGCCCAACAATGAGCAGTTCTTC
CASSPQGLPNNEQFF
>-|TRBV29-1|-|TRBJ2-5
TGCAGCGTTGAAGATCCGGAGGGATCCGAGACCCAGTACTTC
CSVEDPEGSETQYF
>few|TRBV6-5|TRBD1|TRBJ2-3
TGTGCCAGCAGTTACAGGGGGCGTCAGCTCGATACGCAGTATTTT
CASSYRGRQLDTQYF
>few|TRBV9|-|TRBJ2-6
TGTGCCAGCAGCAGGGGGGGGAACTCTGGGGCCAACGTCCTGACTTTC
CASSRGGNSGANVLTF
>many|TRBV6-5|TRBD2|TRBJ2-3
TGTGCCAGCAGGTCTTTCGGGGGGTCAGATACGCAGTATTTT
CASRSFGGSDTQYF
>-|TRBV7-9|-|TRBJ1-2
TGTGCCAGCAGCTTGCAATCGGGCTACACCTTC
CASSLQSGYTF
>few|TRBV7-2|TRBD1|TRBJ1-3
TGTGCCAGCAGCGACAGGGGCCCCTCTGGAAACACCATATATTTT
CASSDRGPSGNTIYF
>-|TRBV5-1|-|TRBJ1-1
TGCGCCAGCAGCTTGGAACATGTCCAGAACACTGAAGCTTTCTTT
CASSLEHVQNTEAFF
>few|TRBV6-6|-|TRBJ1-1
TGTGCCAGCAGTTATGTAAGGGACACTGAAGCTTTCTTT
CASSYVRDTEAFF
>-|TRBV7-3|-|TRBJ1-1
TGTGCCAGCAGCTTATCCTTGAACACTGAAGCTTTCTTT
CASSLSLNTEAFF
>-|TRBV6-5|TRBD1|TRBJ1-1
TGTGCCAGCAGTTACGAGGGACAGTCGAACACTGAAGCTTTCTTT
CASSYEGQSNTEAFF